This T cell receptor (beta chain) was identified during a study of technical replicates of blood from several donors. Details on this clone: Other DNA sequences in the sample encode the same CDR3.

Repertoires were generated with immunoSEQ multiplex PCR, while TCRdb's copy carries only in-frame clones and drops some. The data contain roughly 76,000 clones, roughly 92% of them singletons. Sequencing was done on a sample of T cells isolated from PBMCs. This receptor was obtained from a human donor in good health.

The CDR3: CASSLTGTNEKLFF. CDR3 coding DNA: TGTGCCAGCAGCCTGACAGGGACTAATGAAAAACTGTTTTTT. V usage is TRBV28 and J usage is TRBJ1-4; 7 bases align to TRBD1. Germline CDR1 is MDHEN and CDR2 is SYDVKM. Trimming at V came to 6 bases and at J to 2 bases, leaving 3 bases not matched to a gene. The CDR3 runs 14 residues.